Listed below are T cell receptor beta chains from one sample, sequenced in a study of sequential checkpoint blockade in melanoma. The protocol was immunoSEQ multiplex PCR, while the TCRdb copy is restricted to in-frame clones and leaves out a portion. The sample consists of some 17,000 clones, over 60% of them appearing once. The sample consisted of CD8+ T cells sorted from blood (inferred from file names), taken from a patient given nivolumab and ipilimumab in sequence. The receptors here all came from a human donor with melanoma. CDR3s include the opening cysteine and the closing phenylalanine or tryptophan. A D gene is named only where the DNA matches it firmly. Size values are once, few and many counts, or a class for expanded clones, and some rows have none.

cdr3_nt | cdr3_aa | d_call | j_call | v_call | clone_size
TGTGCCAGCTGCCGGGACAGGGGGGGCACTGAAGCTTTCTTT | CASCRDRGGTEAFF | TRBD1 | TRBJ1-1 | TRBV28 | NA
TGTGCCAGCAGTTACTCGAGAGGGGGGGCCTCCGATACGCAGTATTTT | CASSYSRGGASDTQYF | NA | TRBJ2-3 | TRBV6-5 | NA
TGTGCCAGCAGTTTACTTGGAGGCCGAGCTTTCTTT | CASSLLGGRAFF | NA | TRBJ1-1 | TRBV27 | NA
TGTGCCAGCAGAGGAGGGTATAGCTATGGCTACACCTTC | CASRGGYSYGYTF | NA | TRBJ1-2 | TRBV27 | few
TGTGCCACCAGCCTCCCGGGACAGGGTGTCACAGATACGCAGTATTTT | CATSLPGQGVTDTQYF | TRBD1 | TRBJ2-3 | TRBV15 | NA
TGTGCCAGCAGTGACTCTTTGACAGGAGGGGGGGGAAGGGAATATAGCAATCAGCCCCAGCATTTT | CASSDSLTGGGGREYSNQPQHF | NA | TRBJ1-5 | TRBV6-4 | NA
TGTGCCAGCAGCTGGTCGGGGGGAGAGACCCAGTACTTC | CASSWSGGETQYF | TRBD2 | TRBJ2-5 | TRBV5-4 | NA
TGTGCCAGCAGCCAAGATTTAGGGACAGGGGGCTACGAGCAGTACTTC | CASSQDLGTGGYEQYF | TRBD1 | TRBJ2-7 | TRBV7-9 | NA
TGTGCCAGCAGGCGGCTTGGGAGCAATCAGCCCCAGCATTTT | CASRRLGSNQPQHF | NA | TRBJ1-5 | TRBV6-5 | NA
TGTGCCAGCAGTTTATTCCTAGCGGGGGGGTTTGGCGAGCAGTACTTC | CASSLFLAGGFGEQYF | TRBD2 | TRBJ2-7 | TRBV28 | NA
TGTGCCAGCAGGCGGACAGGGCTGGGCACTGAAGCTTTCTTT | CASRRTGLGTEAFF | TRBD1 | TRBJ1-1 | TRBV7-2 | NA
TGTGCCAGCAGCTTCGGCGCACAGCTCAATCAGCCCCAGCATTTT | CASSFGAQLNQPQHF | NA | TRBJ1-5 | TRBV13 | NA
TGCAGCGTTGAGGCAAGTAACTATGGCTACACCTTC | CSVEASNYGYTF | NA | TRBJ1-2 | TRBV29-1 | NA
TGCAGCGTTGAAGATGAGAACAGGGGAAGTTACAATGAGCAGTTCTTC | CSVEDENRGSYNEQFF | TRBD1 | TRBJ2-1 | TRBV29-1 | NA
TGTGCCAGCAGTCCTCGACTAGTTCAAGAGACCCAGTACTTC | CASSPRLVQETQYF | NA | TRBJ2-5 | TRBV28 | NA
TGTGCCAGCAGCTCCCCGTCCGGGGGTCTCATCGAGACCCAGTACTTC | CASSSPSGGLIETQYF | NA | TRBJ2-5 | TRBV7-9 | NA
TGCGCCAGCAGCCAAGAACCAGTTTACTCTGGAAACACCATATATTTT | CASSQEPVYSGNTIYF | NA | TRBJ1-3 | TRBV4-3 | NA
TGTGCCAGCAGCGGAAGCGGGGACTACAATGAGCAGTTCTTC | CASSGSGDYNEQFF | TRBD2 | TRBJ2-1 | TRBV6-4 | few
TGTGCCAGCAGCGGTGACTTCACAGAGACCCAGTACTTC | CASSGDFTETQYF | NA | TRBJ2-5 | TRBV9 | NA
TGTGCCAGCACCCTTCAAGAGACCCAGTACTTC | CASTLQETQYF | NA | TRBJ2-5 | TRBV6-5 | NA
TGTGCCAGCGCCCCGGGACAGGGCACAGATACGCAGTATTTT | CASAPGQGTDTQYF | TRBD1 | TRBJ2-3 | TRBV9 | NA
TGTGCCAGCAGTAAAAAAGGGGGGGCCTACGAGCAGTACTTC | CASSKKGGAYEQYF | NA | TRBJ2-7 | TRBV27 | once
TGCGCCAGCAGCCAAGCTGGGGGGGGCGCGGATCAGCCCCAGCATTTT | CASSQAGGGADQPQHF | NA | TRBJ1-5 | TRBV4-3 | NA
TGTGCCAGCTCACCGGGGTTTGACCTGGAGGATGGCTACACCTTC | CASSPGFDLEDGYTF | NA | TRBJ1-2 | TRBV18 | NA
TGTGCCAGCAGCCCCGGGACAGGGAGTCAGCCCCAGCATTTT | CASSPGTGSQPQHF | TRBD1 | TRBJ1-5 | TRBV4-2 | NA
TGTGCCAGCAGCCATGGACTCAACTCTGGAAACACCATATATTTT | CASSHGLNSGNTIYF | NA | TRBJ1-3 | TRBV11-2 | NA
TGTGCCAGCACCCCTCGGACAGGGGTTGGTGGCTACACCTTC | CASTPRTGVGGYTF | TRBD1 | TRBJ1-2 | TRBV7-9 | NA
TGCAGCGTTGAAACTAGCGGGTTCCCCGGGGATACGCAGTATTTT | CSVETSGFPGDTQYF | TRBD2 | TRBJ2-3 | TRBV29-1 | NA
TGTGCCAGCAGTGTTCGGGGGGGCCACTACAATGAGCAGTTCTTC | CASSVRGGHYNEQFF | TRBD2 | TRBJ2-1 | TRBV27 | once
TGCGCCAGCAGCCTCAGACAGGGAACCTTCTACAATGAGCAGTTCTTC | CASSLRQGTFYNEQFF | TRBD1 | TRBJ2-1 | TRBV4-1 | NA
TGTGCCAGTAGTGTACTTAGCAATCAGCCCCAGCATTTT | CASSVLSNQPQHF | NA | TRBJ1-5 | TRBV19 | few
TGTGCCAGTAGTACAGGGGATATCGGGGAGCTGTTTTTT | CASSTGDIGELFF | NA | TRBJ2-2 | TRBV19 | few
TGTGCCAGCAGCGACAGTCTCGCGAACACTGAAGCTTTCTTT | CASSDSLANTEAFF | NA | TRBJ1-1 | TRBV7-9 | NA
TGTGCCAGCAGCCAAGGGGCTAGCGGGGGGGCCGGCACAGATACGCAGTATTTT | CASSQGASGGAGTDTQYF | TRBD2 | TRBJ2-3 | TRBV4-2 | once
TGTGCCAGCTTCGGGACAGCAAACACCGGGGAGCTGTTTTTT | CASFGTANTGELFF | TRBD1 | TRBJ2-2 | TRBV18 | NA
TGCGCCAGCAGCTTGGAACAGGGACACACTGAAGCTTTCTTT | CASSLEQGHTEAFF | NA | TRBJ1-1 | TRBV5-1 | few
TGTGCCAGCAGCTTGGTGCCCGGGTCTGAGCAGTTCTTC | CASSLVPGSEQFF | NA | TRBJ2-1 | TRBV5-8 | once
TGTGCCAGCAGCTTAGCGGCAGGATTTAACTATGGCTACACCTTC | CASSLAAGFNYGYTF | NA | TRBJ1-2 | TRBV7-9 | NA
TGTGCTAGTGGGGACAGCGCGTACAATGAGCAGTTCTTC | CASGDSAYNEQFF | NA | TRBJ2-1 | TRBV12-5 | once
TGTGCCATCAGTTGGACTAGCGGGGGCCTTAGCACCGGGGAGCTGTTTTTT | CAISWTSGGLSTGELFF | TRBD2 | TRBJ2-2 | TRBV10-3 | medium-sized
TGTGCCAGTAGTATAATCGGTGCAACTAATGAAAAACTGTTTTTT | CASSIIGATNEKLFF | NA | TRBJ1-4 | TRBV19 | NA
TGTGCCAGCAGCCCTCGGGAGCTGGGGAGGGAGACCCAGTACTTC | CASSPRELGRETQYF | NA | TRBJ2-5 | TRBV7-2 | NA
TGCAGCGTACCCACCTCCGGGACAGGCGCAGATACGCAGTATTTT | CSVPTSGTGADTQYF | TRBD1 | TRBJ2-3 | TRBV29-1 | NA
TGTGCCAGCAACGCACAGGGGGCGGAAGCCCTCCACTTT | CASNAQGAEALHF | TRBD1 | TRBJ1-6 | TRBV28 | few
TGTGCCACCAGCAGAGATCGGGGGGAGGGCACTGAAGCTTTCTTT | CATSRDRGEGTEAFF | NA | TRBJ1-1 | TRBV15 | NA
TGTGCAACGTCGGGGTACACTGAAGCTTTCTTT | CATSGYTEAFF | NA | TRBJ1-1 | TRBV7-9 | few
TGTGCCAGCAGCGTAGGTTTCGGACCCACGGACTTCCCGGGCAATGAGCAGTTCTTC | CASSVGFGPTDFPGNEQFF | NA | TRBJ2-1 | TRBV9 | NA
TGCAGCGTTGAAGATCCGGGCAGGGTGACCTACAATGAGCAGTTCTTC | CSVEDPGRVTYNEQFF | NA | TRBJ2-1 | TRBV29-1 | NA
TGTGCCAGCAGTTTTAACAGGGCGGAGGACGGCTATGGCTACACCTTC | CASSFNRAEDGYGYTF | NA | TRBJ1-2 | TRBV28 | NA
TGTGCCAGCAGTTCCCCTGGGGAGGGTGGCGAGCAGTACTTC | CASSSPGEGGEQYF | TRBD2 | TRBJ2-7 | TRBV6-6 | NA
TGTGCCAGCAGCGCCACAGGGGGAGACACCGGGGAGCTGTTTTTT | CASSATGGDTGELFF | TRBD1 | TRBJ2-2 | TRBV5-8 | NA
TGCGCCAGCAGCCGGGCACAGCTAACCGGGGAGCTGTTTTTT | CASSRAQLTGELFF | NA | TRBJ2-2 | TRBV4-1 | NA
TGTGCCACCAGCAGCGGGGGGGAACAGGGGCGGAATGGCTACACCTTC | CATSSGGEQGRNGYTF | TRBD1 | TRBJ1-2 | TRBV15 | NA
TGTGCCAGCAGCCCCAGGGGGAGCTATGGCTACACCTTC | CASSPRGSYGYTF | TRBD1 | TRBJ1-2 | TRBV7-2 | few